These 22 T cell receptor beta chains were all obtained from the same sample, sequenced in a study of shared clonotypes between healthy human individuals (dated by TCRdb to 2020 to 2022). The method behind the library was the immunoSEQ multiplex PCR assay. The table comes from immuneACCESS by way of TCRdb, which keeps in-frame sequences with V and J called. Part of the clones is missing from these tables; in studies checked, under half for an unresolved V gene and the rest for unknown reasons. The sample profile shows over a million clones; 98% of them were found once. Clones ranked in the top ten supply about 0.45% of the sample. Sequenced sample: naive CD4+ T cells sorted from blood. In the paper's terms, the cell subset or site label means: CD45RA+ positively selected. The origin of the receptors is a man aged 25 to 45 in good health.

CDR3 coding DNA: TGTGCCAGCAGCAATACAGGCGGAAACACCATATATTTT. This codes for CASSNTGGNTIYF. This sequence joins TRBV6-6 and TRBJ1-3; possibly TRBD1 for D (5 bases). The germline V and J ends were trimmed by 6 bases and 4 bases, with 10 bases remaining between them. CDR3 length equals 13 residues. Germline CDR1 reads MNHNY; CDR2 reads SVGAGI (reference sequence).

The rearrangement links TRBV2 to TRBJ2-2; 9 bases are shared with TRBD1. The germline V gene has CDR1 SNHLY and CDR2 FYNNEI. The CDR3 spans 17 residues. V was pared by 5 bases and J by 3 bases, with 10 bases of the junction left unmatched. The CDR3 region has the DNA TGTGCCAGCAGTTTCACCACGGACAGGGGCGACACCGGGGAGCTGTTTTTT. It yields the protein CASSFTTDRGDTGELFF.

CDR3 in DNA: TGTGCCAGCAGCCTGGGAACTGGTAGTGTCCCTGAAGCTTTCTTT. Residues: CASSLGTGSVPEAFF. This rearrangement joins TRBV7-9 to TRBJ1-1; D remains unclear. This CDR3 region has 15 residues. Per the germline V gene, CDR1 is SEHNR and CDR2 is FQNEAQ (reference sequence). Trimming shortened V by 5 bases and J by 6 bases, and 19 bases separated the two germline ends. The full variable domain, completed using reference TRBV7-9 and TRBJ1-1, is DTGVSQNPRHKITKRGQNVTFRCDPISEHNRLYWYRQTLGQGPEFLTYFQNEAQLEKSRLLSDRFSAERPKGSFSTLEIQRTEQGDSAMYLCASSLGTGSVPEAFFGQGTRLTVV.

The chain is built from TRBV29-1 and TRBJ2-1; TRBD2 matches 11 bases. CDR3 length: 14 amino acids. J lost 8 bases, V lost 5 bases, and 8 bases had no gene match. CDR1 SQVTM and CDR2 ANQGSEA come from the germline V gene. For the CDR3, the DNA is TGCAGCGTTCACCCCGGACTAGCGGGTGATGAGCAGTTCTTC. This sequence encodes CSVHPGLAGDEQFF.

The chain has TRBV9 and TRBJ2-2; 7 positions match TRBD2. V trimming: 2 bases; J trimming: 6 bases; junction bases outside the gene matches: 16. Looked up from germline, CDR1 is SGDLS and CDR2 is YYNGEE. CDR3 length equals 18 residues. This chain's CDR3 is CASSVSVWAGDVAGELFF. The CDR3 DNA follows: TGTGCCAGCAGCGTTTCGGTTTGGGCGGGAGATGTCGCCGGGGAGCTGTTTTTT.

V gene TRBV29-1 combines with J gene TRBJ2-5, with D maybe TRBD1 (6 bases). CDR1 SQVTM and CDR2 ANQGSEA come from the germline V gene. The V gene lost 1 base and the J gene lost 1 base, with 13 bases spanning the gap. There are 15 residues in the CDR3. Here the CDR3 DNA reads TGCAGCGTTGAAGGGCAACAGGGTATCCAAGAGACCCAGTACTTC. This sequence encodes CSVEGQQGIQETQYF.

CDR3 in amino acids: CASSVATGTSGSYNEQFF. The CDR3 DNA follows: TGTGCCAGCAGCGTAGCAACTGGGACTAGCGGGTCCTACAATGAGCAGTTCTTC. V usage is TRBV9 and J usage is TRBJ2-1; TRBD2 agrees at 12 bases. V dropped 0 bases and J dropped 1; count of bases not matched to a gene: 5. CDR1 and CDR2 from the germline V gene are SGDLS and YYNGEE. CDR3 length: 18 residues.

This rearrangement joins TRBV9 to TRBJ2-5, with D possibly matching TRBD1 (5 bases). The CDR3 has 14 residues. Trimming removed 6 bases at V and 5 bases at J, with 17 bases between. Germline loops: CDR1 SGDLS, CDR2 YYNGEE. Here the CDR3 reads CASTLTGIGETQYF. CDR3 bases: TGTGCCAGCACCCTAACAGGTATCGGGGAGACCCAGTACTTC.

This chain connects TRBV6-6 to TRBJ2-7, with D unresolved. The length of the CDR3 is 11 residues. The V and J ends lost 2 bases and 9 bases respectively, with 8 bases between them. Germline V CDR1 and CDR2: MNHNY, SVGAGI (reference sequence). CDR3 sequence: CASSYRMLQYF. CDR3 bases: TGTGCCAGCAGTTACAGGATGCTGCAGTACTTC.

The chain uses TRBV7-2 and TRBJ2-5, with D maybe TRBD1 (5 bases). CDR1 is SGHTA, CDR2 FQGNSA, per germline. Trimming took off 3 bases at V and 1 base at J, with 9 bases between the two ends. This CDR3 comprises 14 residues. CDR3 residues: CASSFQGAQETQYF. In DNA, the CDR3 is TGTGCCAGCAGCTTTCAGGGCGCCCAAGAGACCCAGTACTTC.

About this clone itself: Other DNA sequences in the same sample also yield this CDR3. The V call is TRBV20-1, the J call TRBJ2-3, with D uncertain. CDR1 and CDR2 (germline): DFQATT, SNEGSKA (reference sequence). There are 11 residues in the CDR3. V was pared by 2 bases and J by 4 bases, with 4 bases between. CDR3 nucleotide sequence: TGCAGTGCTAGATTCGCAGATACGCAGTATTTT. It yields the protein CSARFADTQYF.

This clone was recorded once. The V and J genes are TRBV19 and TRBJ1-5, with a possible D match to TRBD1 (5 bases). CDR3 size: 13 residues. The V and J ends lost 5 bases and 9 bases respectively, with 14 bases between them. Per the germline V gene, CDR1 is LNHDA and CDR2 is SQIVND (reference sequence). CDR3 nucleotides: TGTGCCAGTAGTGTGGGGCGATCGGGGCCCCAGCATTTT. Its protein is CASSVGRSGPQHF.

The chain is built from TRBV15 and TRBJ2-1; 9 bases map to TRBD2. V dropped 5 bases and J dropped 4; count of bases not matched to a gene: 6. The CDR3 has 15 residues. The germline gives CDR1 LNHNV, CDR2 YYDKDF (reference sequence). The CDR3 loop reads CATSLGLAGYNEQFF. CDR3 in DNA: TGTGCCACCAGCCTCGGGCTAGCGGGGTACAATGAGCAGTTCTTC.

The chain is built from TRBV25-1 and TRBJ2-3; D is perhaps TRBD2 (6 bases). Trimming left V 4 bases short and J 1 base short, with 9 bases between. This CDR3 comprises 14 residues. Germline assignment: CDR1 MGHDK and CDR2 SYGVNS. The CDR3 sequence is CASSGTTGTDTQYF. The CDR3 DNA reads TGTGCCAGCAGTGGGACTACAGGCACAGATACGCAGTATTTT.

The chain has TRBV7-8 and TRBJ2-2; D gene ambiguous. CDR3 length: 12 amino acids. V was clipped by 1 base and J by 7 bases, with 4 bases between them. Germline V CDR1 and CDR2: SGHVS, FQNEAQ. CDR3 in amino acids: CASSLVGGELFF. The CDR3 DNA reads as TGTGCCAGCAGCTTAGTGGGCGGGGAGCTGTTTTTT.

A few counts support this clone. CDR3 sequence reads: CASSAQGVGNTEAFF. CDR3 sequence (DNA): TGTGCCAGCAGTGCCCAGGGAGTCGGGAACACTGAAGCTTTCTTT. The rearrangement uses TRBV2 and TRBJ1-1; D possibly corresponds to TRBD1 (5 bases). In germline, CDR1 is SNHLY, CDR2 FYNNEI. Trimming cost V 4 bases and J 1 base, with 13 bases left between them. This CDR3 comprises 15 residues.

The chain joins TRBV7-6 to TRBJ1-1, with 9 positions matching TRBD1. Germline V gene sequence: CDR1 SGHVS, CDR2 FNYEAQ. There are 16 residues in the CDR3. Trimming at V came to 5 bases and at J to 0 bases, leaving 7 bases not matched to a gene. CDR3 sequence: CASSELQGALNTEAFF. The CDR3 DNA reads TGTGCCAGCAGCGAATTACAGGGGGCCCTGAACACTGAAGCTTTCTTT. The whole variable domain, filled in from reference TRBV7-6 and TRBJ1-1, reads GAGVSQSPRYKVTKRGQDVALRCDPISGHVSLYWYRQALGQGPEFLTYFNYEAQQDKSGLPNDRFSAERPEGSISTLTIQRTEQRDSAMYRCASSELQGALNTEAFFGQGTRLTVV.

J is TRBJ2-6 and V is TRBV11-1, with D perhaps matching TRBD2 (5 bases). Germline-derived CDR1 and CDR2 are SGHAT and FQDESV (reference sequence). The CDR3 is made up of 14 amino acids. V lost 8 bases, J lost 0 bases, and 8 bases lay in between. The CDR3 spells CASGGRSGANVLTF. CDR3 coding DNA: TGTGCCAGCGGAGGCCGCTCTGGGGCCAACGTCCTGACTTTC.

V gene TRBV5-1 combines with J gene TRBJ1-4; no definite D call. CDR1 is SGHRS, CDR2 YFSETQ, per germline. CDR3 size: 15 residues. Trimming pared 4 bases from V and 0 bases from J, leaving 10 bases between. The CDR3: CASSPNPTTNEKLFF. DNA of the CDR3: TGCGCCAGCAGCCCGAATCCCACAACTAATGAAAAACTGTTTTTT.

V and J are TRBV10-3 and TRBJ1-5; D unclear. The germline V gene has CDR1 ENHRY and CDR2 SYGVKD. The CDR3 spans 13 residues. The V and J ends lost 5 bases and 8 bases respectively, with 13 bases between them. CDR3 protein: CAISRAPREPQHF. DNA for the CDR3: TGTGCCATCAGTCGGGCCCCCCGGGAGCCCCAGCATTTT.

V and J are TRBV9 and TRBJ2-3, with 7 bases identical to TRBD2. Unmatched junction bases numbered 4, after V lost 2 bases and J lost 4 bases. Germline V gene sequence: CDR1 SGDLS, CDR2 YYNGEE. This CDR3 comprises 14 residues. As DNA, the CDR3 is TGTGCCAGCAGCGTGGGGGGGTTCCCAGATACGCAGTATTTT. It encodes CASSVGGFPDTQYF.

This chain joins TRBV9 and TRBJ2-5; 8 positions match TRBD2. CDR1 SGDLS and CDR2 YYNGEE come from the germline V gene. This CDR3 has 15 residues. V trimming: 0 bases; J trimming: 2 bases; junction bases outside the gene matches: 3. This CDR3 is CASSVAGTRQETQYF. The CDR3 DNA follows: TGTGCCAGCAGCGTAGCCGGGACTAGACAAGAGACCCAGTACTTC. The whole variable domain, remainder taken from reference TRBV9 and TRBJ2-5, is DSGVTQTPKHLITATGQRVTLRCSPRSGDLSVYWYQQSLDQGLQFLIQYYNGEERAKGNILERFSAQQFPDLHSELNLSSLELGDSALYFCASSVAGTRQETQYFGPGTRLLVL.